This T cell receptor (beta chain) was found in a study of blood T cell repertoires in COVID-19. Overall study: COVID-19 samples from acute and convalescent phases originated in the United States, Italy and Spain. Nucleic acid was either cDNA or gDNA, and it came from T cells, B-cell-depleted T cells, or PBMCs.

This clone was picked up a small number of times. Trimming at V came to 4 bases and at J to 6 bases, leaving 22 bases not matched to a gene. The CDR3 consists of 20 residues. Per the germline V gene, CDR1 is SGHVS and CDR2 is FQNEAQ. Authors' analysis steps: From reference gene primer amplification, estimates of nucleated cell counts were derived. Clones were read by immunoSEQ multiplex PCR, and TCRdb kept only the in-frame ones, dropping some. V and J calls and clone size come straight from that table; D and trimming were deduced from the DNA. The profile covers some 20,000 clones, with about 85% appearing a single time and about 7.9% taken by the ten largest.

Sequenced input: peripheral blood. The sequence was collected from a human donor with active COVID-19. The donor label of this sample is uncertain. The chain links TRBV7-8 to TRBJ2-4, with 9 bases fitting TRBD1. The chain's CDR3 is CASSSTGQGWGQIPGNIQYF. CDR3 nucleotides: TGTGCCAGCAGCTCCACGGGACAGGGTTGGGGACAAATTCCAGGAAACATTCAGTACTTC.